This paragraph reports one T cell receptor beta chain. Here immunoSEQ multiplex PCR was the method, and the copy in TCRdb shows in-frame clones only, minus some. The table records more than 300,000 clones, about 91% of them present only once. The sample is drawn from a study of blood T cell repertoires in COVID-19. Background on the study: Sample material is recorded as cDNA or gDNA derived from T cells, B-cell-depleted T cells, or PBMCs.

Per germline, CDR1 SGHNT and CDR2 YYREEE (reference sequence). V was clipped by 0 bases and J by 4 bases; unmatched bases: 6. CDR3 length: 15 residues. The sequence was obtained from a woman aged 30 to 39 with COVID-19, enrolled during active disease. The sample was peripheral blood. The J gene is TRBJ1-1, the V gene TRBV5-4; 7 bases agree with TRBD1. This CDR3 reads CASSLGGGYITEAFF. CDR3 bases: TGTGCCAGCAGCTTGGGAGGGGGCTATATCACTGAAGCTTTCTTT.